This T cell receptor (beta chain) derives from a study of cytomegalovirus exposure and HLA in healthy donors. Whole-study results and caveats: High sensitivity and specificity were reportedly achieved when the classifier diagnosed cytomegalovirus status. Altogether, 150 to 200 TCR beta chains were recorded as cytomegalovirus-associated.

Regarding this clone: What it binds is unknown.

Germline CDR1 SGHTA, CDR2 FQGTGA. CDR3 length equals 16 residues. Trimming at V came to 1 base and at J to 3 bases, leaving 6 bases not matched to a gene. The assay was immunoSEQ multiplex PCR, and TCRdb's table has in-frame clones only and misses some. The data show around 140,000 clones, 89% seen once. The rearrangement joins TRBV7-3 to TRBJ2-1; 7 positions match TRBD1. This sequence was found in a young woman in good health and CMV-seronegative. Sequencing input: PBMCs. Here the CDR3 reads CASSLRGAGGYNEQFF. The CDR3 DNA sequence: TGTGCCAGCAGCTTAAGAGGGGCAGGGGGCTACAATGAGCAGTTCTTC.